One and the same sample provided the 25 T cell receptor beta chains below, sequenced in a study of shared clonotypes between healthy human individuals. Generated by immunoSEQ multiplex PCR, the TCRdb table keeps only in-frame clones and is missing some. Altogether over a million clones are present, around 75% being singletons, with the ten largest covering approximately 1.5%. The material sequenced was memory CD4+ T cells sorted from blood. Subset indicated: CD45RA-negative fraction. Every receptor here comes from a man between 18 and 29 years old in good health.

This clone has a handful of counts. This rearrangement joins TRBV29-1 to TRBJ1-1; D gene unclear. The CDR3 length is 13 residues. CDR1 SQVTM and CDR2 ANQGSEA come from the germline V gene. The germline V and J ends were trimmed by 3 bases and 0 bases, with 8 bases remaining between them. The CDR3 here is CSVDVQLNTEAFF. The DNA for the CDR3 is TGCAGCGTTGATGTCCAGTTGAACACTGAAGCTTTCTTT.

V usage is TRBV27 and J usage is TRBJ1-5, with TRBD1 as a possible D gene (5 bases). Germline CDR1 is MNHEY and CDR2 is SMNVEV (reference sequence). This CDR3 is 14 amino acids long. V gave up 5 bases and J gave up 8 bases, with 16 bases separating them. The CDR3 is CASSRDWSGEPQHF. The CDR3, as DNA: TGTGCCAGCAGTCGGGACTGGAGCGGGGAGCCCCAGCATTTT.

This clone was recorded only once. The chain employs TRBV6-6 and TRBJ1-1; no reliable D call. Germline V gene data show CDR1 as MNHNY and CDR2 as SVGAGI (reference sequence). The CDR3 runs to 14 residues. Trimming shortened V by 0 bases and J by 1 base, and 6 bases separated the two germline ends. The CDR3 region has the DNA TGTGCCAGCAGTTACTCGTACGGGAACACTGAAGCTTTCTTT. Translating gives CASSYSYGNTEAFF.

This rearrangement joins TRBV30 to TRBJ2-1, with D possibly TRBD2 on 6 matching bases. Trimming removed 4 bases at V and 6 bases at J, with 16 bases between. Germline assignment: CDR1 GTSNPN and CDR2 SVGIG (reference sequence). This CDR3 contains 14 residues. CDR3 nucleotides: TGTGCCTGGAATGGCGGGGCAAGTAGCAATGAGCAGTTCTTC. It is translated as CAWNGGASSNEQFF.

This chain links TRBV5-1 with TRBJ2-6, with D tentatively TRBD1 (6 bases). Trimming stripped 3 bases from V and 0 bases from J, with 16 bases between. The CDR3 spans 18 residues. Germline CDR1 SGHRS, CDR2 YFSETQ. The CDR3 sequence is CASSSRGSLNSGANVLTF. DNA of the CDR3: TGCGCCAGCAGCTCGAGGGGGTCCCTTAACTCTGGGGCCAACGTCCTGACTTTC.

The chain has TRBV5-1 and TRBJ2-1; D is unresolved. Per the germline V gene, CDR1 is SGHRS and CDR2 is YFSETQ. This CDR3 region has 15 residues. V was trimmed by 0 bases and J by 6 bases, leaving 13 bases between them. CDR3 nucleotide sequence: TGCGCCAGCAGCTTGGACGGCTCGGCAGGCAATGAGCAGTTCTTC. It translates to CASSLDGSAGNEQFF.

This chain connects TRBV27 to TRBJ2-7; 8 nucleotides line up with TRBD1. Germline CDR1 and CDR2: MNHEY and SMNVEV (reference sequence). The length of the CDR3 is 16 residues. With V trimmed by 4 bases and J by 2 bases, 10 bases remained unmatched. The CDR3 bases are TGTGCCAGCAGTTCCAATTACAGGGGGAAAGCCTACGAGCAGTACTTC. This encodes CASSSNYRGKAYEQYF.

V gene TRBV4-3 combines with J gene TRBJ2-7, with D possibly TRBD1 on 5 matching bases. V was pared by 0 bases and J by 2 bases, with 11 bases between. This CDR3 spans 15 amino acids. The germline V gene has CDR1 LGHNA and CDR2 YSLEER. The DNA for the CDR3 is TGCGCCAGCAGCCAAGAGGACACTTTGCCCTACGAGCAGTACTTC. Protein product: CASSQEDTLPYEQYF.

The rearrangement uses TRBV6-5 and TRBJ1-6; no clear D. Germline CDR1 reads MNHEY; CDR2 reads SVGAGI. Trimming left V 6 bases short and J 6 bases short, with 12 bases between. The length of the CDR3 is 14 residues. CDR3 region: CASSSGRGNSPLHF. The DNA of the CDR3 is TGTGCCAGCAGCTCTGGTCGGGGTAATTCACCCCTCCACTTT.

This clone showed up just a few times. The CDR3 protein is CASSLRAQQPQHF. CDR3 DNA sequence: TGTGCCAGCAGTTTAAGGGCCCAACAGCCCCAGCATTTT. The chain recombines TRBV28 with TRBJ1-5; D call uncertain. The CDR3 spans 13 residues. CDR1 is MDHEN and CDR2 is SYDVKM in the germline V gene. V gave up 2 bases and J gave up 7 bases, with 9 bases separating them.

This clone came up a few times. This chain uses TRBV10-3 with TRBJ2-3; 13 nucleotides line up with TRBD2. Germline CDR1 reads ENHRY; CDR2 reads SYGVKD. Losses at the gene ends were 7 bases for V and 5 bases for J; bases not matched to a gene: 18. The CDR3 length is 19 residues. DNA of the CDR3: TGTGCCATCATTCCGGGACAGGCCGGACTAGCGGGGGTGGTAGATACGCAGTATTTT. It is translated as CAIIPGQAGLAGVVDTQYF.

This clone was found once. The V call is TRBV7-6, the J call TRBJ1-5; 10 bases are a match to TRBD1. This CDR3 is 16 amino acids long. The trim removed 4 bases at V and 2 bases at J, leaving 5 bases unmatched. The germline gives CDR1 SGHVS, CDR2 FNYEAQ. CDR3 sequence (DNA): TGTGCCAGCAGCTCCTTGACAGGGGGCGGCAATCAGCCCCAGCATTTT. This translates into CASSSLTGGGNQPQHF.

On this clone: A read error may be the cause here, since a much bigger clone is one base away. In the same sample, other DNA sequences code for this CDR3. The chain has TRBV7-9 and TRBJ2-7; TRBD1 is a possible D gene (6 bases). Germline V gene sequence: CDR1 SEHNR, CDR2 FQNEAQ (reference sequence). Trimming stripped 4 bases from V and 4 bases from J, with 8 bases between. CDR3 size: 12 residues. DNA for the CDR3: TGTGCCAGCAGCTCCGGACAGTACGAGCAGTACTTC. Its translation is CASSSGQYEQYF.

This rearrangement joins TRBV5-1 to TRBJ1-4; D gene uncertain. The V and J ends lost 3 bases and 5 bases respectively, with 14 bases between them. The CDR3 has 15 amino acids. CDR1 is SGHRS, CDR2 YFSETQ, per germline. CDR3 in amino acids: CASSSEGWENEKLFF. For the CDR3, the DNA is TGCGCCAGCAGCTCCGAGGGTTGGGAGAATGAAAAACTGTTTTTT.

About this clone itself: The sample contains more than one DNA sequence encoding this CDR3. The J gene is TRBJ1-2, the V gene TRBV7-9; 7 bases agree with TRBD1. Germline V gene lookup returns CDR1 SEHNR and CDR2 FQNEAQ (reference sequence). The CDR3 has 13 residues. With 5 bases clipped from V and 2 bases from J, the junction kept 2 bases outside the gene matches. The CDR3 DNA follows: TGTGCCAGCAGCCCGGGACAGAACTATGGCTACACCTTC. Its protein product is CASSPGQNYGYTF.

CDR3 amino acids: CASSPRDIANYGYTF. The CDR3 DNA reads as TGTGCCAGCTCACCACGAGACATAGCTAACTATGGCTACACCTTC. The chain joins TRBV18 to TRBJ1-2; D unresolved. Germline V gene sequence: CDR1 KGHSH, CDR2 LQKENI. This CDR3 contains 15 residues. The V end was cut by 1 base, the J end by 0 bases, with 9 bases between.

The chain has TRBV5-1 and TRBJ2-5; 9 nucleotides match TRBD2. From germline, CDR1 is SGHRS and CDR2 YFSETQ. V trimming: 0 bases; J trimming: 4 bases; junction bases outside the gene matches: 7. CDR3 size: 16 residues. The CDR3 reads CASSLAAREGVETQYF. The CDR3, as DNA: TGCGCCAGCAGCTTGGCCGCGCGGGAGGGCGTAGAGACCCAGTACTTC.

The chain has TRBV6-5 and TRBJ1-2; 11 nucleotides line up with TRBD1. From germline, CDR1 is MNHEY and CDR2 SVGAGI. V gave up 7 bases and J gave up 4 bases; unmatched junction bases: 5. The length of the CDR3 is 14 residues. CDR3 DNA: TGTGCCAGCACCAAAGGGACAGGGGGCTATGGCTACACCTTC. Translating it yields CASTKGTGGYGYTF.

CDR3 in amino acids: CAISRDGLTQETQYF. DNA of the CDR3: TGTGCCATCAGTCGTGATGGACTAACCCAGGAGACCCAGTACTTC. The chain employs TRBV10-3 and TRBJ2-5, with a tentative D call TRBD2 (6 bases). Germline CDR1 reads ENHRY; CDR2 reads SYGVKD. This CDR3 is built from 15 residues. The germline V and J ends were trimmed by 5 bases and 5 bases, with 18 bases remaining between them.

The J gene is TRBJ2-4, the V gene TRBV5-8; D is perhaps TRBD1 or TRBD2 (5 bases each). This CDR3 is 14 amino acids long. Germline V gives CDR1 SGHTS, CDR2 YDEGEE. V shed 0 bases and J shed 7 bases, with 11 bases lying between them. CDR3 loop: CASSLAGRLNIQYF. For the CDR3, the DNA is TGTGCCAGCAGCTTGGCAGGGAGATTGAACATTCAGTACTTC.

Of note for this clone: Additional DNA sequences in this sample encode the identical CDR3. The chain links TRBV6-6 to TRBJ2-2; 7 bases align to TRBD1. CDR3 length: 12 amino acids. The germline V gene encodes CDR1 MNHNY and CDR2 SVGAGI (reference sequence). V gave up 6 bases and J gave up 7 bases; unmatched junction bases: 2. The CDR3 DNA follows: TGTGCCAGCAGCACAGGGGTCGGGGAGCTGTTTTTT. Encoded protein: CASSTGVGELFF.

This chain joins TRBV7-2 and TRBJ1-1, with unresolved D. Germline V CDR1 and CDR2: SGHTA, FQGNSA. This CDR3 contains 15 residues. Between the trimmed V and J ends, which lost 4 bases and 1 base, there was a span of 13 bases. The CDR3 DNA is TGTGCCAGCAGCTACGCCAGCAAAAAGAACACTGAAGCTTTCTTT. It specifies CASSYASKKNTEAFF. Filled out from reference TRBV7-2 and TRBJ1-1, the complete variable domain reads GAGVSQSPSNKVTEKGKDVELRCDPISGHTALYWYRQSLGQGLEFLIYFQGNSAPDKSGLPSDRFSAERTGGSVSTLTIQRTQQEDSAVYLCASSYASKKNTEAFFGQGTRLTVV.

Comments on this clone: A much larger clone lies one base from this, so it may be a read error. This sample includes further DNA sequences coding for the same CDR3. The chain recombines TRBV5-6 with TRBJ2-7; D not certain. CDR3 length equals 12 residues. V was clipped by 0 bases and J by 4 bases, with 5 bases between them. Germline CDR1 is SGHDT and CDR2 is YYEEEE. The CDR3 sequence: CASSLGQYEQYF. CDR3 coding DNA: TGTGCCAGCAGCTTGGGGCAGTACGAGCAGTACTTC.

A note on this clone: Distinct nucleotide sequences in the sample also encode this CDR3. This chain joins TRBV30 and TRBJ2-7; 10 bases align to TRBD2. The CDR3 runs to 14 residues. Germline CDR1 GTSNPN, CDR2 SVGIG (reference sequence). V lost 1 base, J lost 2 bases, and 2 bases stayed unmatched. The CDR3, as DNA: TGTGCCTGGAGTGGGACTAGCGGCCCCTACGAGCAGTACTTC. Protein product: CAWSGTSGPYEQYF. Complete variable domain (other parts from reference TRBV30 and TRBJ2-7): SQTIHQWPATLVQPVGSPLSLECTVEGTSNPNLYWYRQAAGRGLQLLFYSVGIGQISSEVPQNLSASRPQDRQFILSSKKLLLSDSGFYLCAWSGTSGPYEQYFGPGTRLTVT.

As regards this clone: A far larger clone differs by one base, so this is likely a read error. This same CDR3 is encoded by further DNA sequences in the sample. The chain carries TRBV6-6 and TRBJ2-7, with D unclear. Per the germline V gene, CDR1 is MNHNY and CDR2 is SVGAGI (reference sequence). This CDR3 has 11 amino acids. With 4 bases removed from V and 3 bases from J, the gap between germline ends came to 4 bases. CDR3 protein: CASSSNYEQYF. As DNA, the CDR3 is TGTGCCAGCAGTTCTAACTACGAGCAGTACTTC.